Reported below is one TCR beta chain. This sample was included in a study of cytomegalovirus exposure and HLA in healthy donors. Assay used: immunoSEQ multiplex PCR; TCRdb lists only in-frame clones, some missing. The table shows under 150,000 clones, with approximately 86% occurring only once. V lost 4 bases, J lost 1 base, and 11 bases lay in between. Germline V CDR1 and CDR2: SGHRS, YFSETQ. The CDR3 is 14 residues long. The sample comprised PBMCs. The chain employs TRBV5-1 and TRBJ2-5; possibly TRBD2 for D (5 bases). This TCR was sampled from a man between 18 and 35 years old in good health and CMV-seropositive. As DNA, the CDR3 is TGCGCCAGCAGCCTAAGCGGATCCCAAGAGACCCAGTACTTC. It codes for CASSLSGSQETQYF.